This TCR beta chain was captured in a study of blood T cell repertoires in COVID-19. Background on the study: Sources were T cells, B-cell-depleted T cells, or PBMCs; the material itself was cDNA or gDNA.

This clone was counted only a few times. The CDR3 totals 16 residues. Germline V CDR1 and CDR2: LGHNA, YSLEER. The germline V and J ends were trimmed by 0 bases and 5 bases, with 16 bases remaining between them. Followed over time, Seattle patients had been enrolled while infection was active. Original methodology: From reference gene primer amplification, estimates of nucleated cell counts were derived. Sequencing used immunoSEQ multiplex PCR; TCRdb keeps in-frame clones, though not all of them. V and J calls and clone size are copied from that table; D and trimming were computed from the DNA. This sample has approximately 200,000 clones, with roughly 77% found just once.

This clonotype was sampled from a woman aged 80 or older with COVID-19, enrolled during active disease. Sequenced input: peripheral blood. The genes are TRBV4-3 and TRBJ2-5; D perhaps matches TRBD1 (7 bases). For the CDR3, the DNA is TGCGCCAGCAGCCAAGAGGCGACAGGGAGGCGGGAGACCCAGTACTTC. Protein sequence: CASSQEATGRRETQYF.